The present entry profiles one T cell receptor beta chain with its context. Its antigen is not identified. This sample is drawn from a study of T cell responses to AZD1222 COVID-19 vaccine. About the research overall: Second doses were pooled across both intervals (about 4 or about 12 weeks).

General study points: Females made up more of the donors, who were largely white British, and clonal diversity may have come out too low. Epitopes outside B.1.351 and B.1.1.7 mutated regions reportedly drew nearly half of spike TCRs. Repertoires were sampled only after the peak T cell response.

Only in-frame clones appear in the TCRdb table, and some are missing; sequencing was by immunoSEQ multiplex PCR. The sample lists 120,000 to 150,000 clones; approximately 88% were seen once. V gave up 10 bases and J gave up 8 bases, with 20 bases separating them. The CDR3 contains 13 residues. CDR1 LNHDA and CDR2 SQIVND come from the germline V gene (reference sequence). The receptor's source is an adult in good health. The V and J genes are TRBV19 and TRBJ1-1, with D possibly TRBD1 on 5 matching bases. The material sequenced was peripheral blood, taken on day 0 of AZD1222 vaccination. The CDR3 loop reads CATSVTGGGEAFF. In DNA, the CDR3 is TGTGCCACCTCGGTGACCGGCGGGGGGGAAGCTTTCTTT. The full variable domain, in which reference TRBV19 and TRBJ1-1 provide the parts outside the CDR3, is DGGITQSPKYLFRKEGQNVTLSCEQNLNHDAMYWYRQDPGQGLRLIYYSQIVNDFQKGDIAEGYSVSREKKESFPLTVTSAQKNPTAFYLCATSVTGGGEAFFGQGTRLTVV.